The 16 T cell receptor beta chains in this list originate from one sample, sequenced in a study of T-cell memory formation after mild COVID-19. A single record per CDR3 protein comes from TCRdb applying MiXCR to the 5' RACE reads. Of 280,000 or so distinct CDR3 sequences listed, 8% to 10% are singletons. The specimen sequenced was PBMCs or a T cell subset sorted from them (not recorded which). Receptors were obtained from a man between 18 and 35 years old who had mild COVID-19 (a few samples of this study predate the infection). Cell type and time point are not known.

This clonotype was seen many times. The chain uses TRBV5-1 and TRBJ2-1, with 8 bases aligning to TRBD2. This CDR3 is built from 17 residues. The germline gives CDR1 SGHRS, CDR2 YFSETQ. V lost 2 bases to trimming and J lost 9 bases; unmatched junction nucleotides: 16. The CDR3 bases are TGCGCCAGCAGCTTCCTCAACGGACTAGCAGGGACAAGTGAGCAGTTCTTC. As protein: CASSFLNGLAGTSEQFF.

The CDR3 sequence: CASSVEGEESTDTQYF. Written as DNA, the CDR3 is TGTGCCAGCAGCGTAGAGGGGGAGGAGAGCACAGATACGCAGTATTTT. This rearrangement joins TRBV9 to TRBJ2-3; D tentatively reads TRBD1 or TRBD2 (6 bases each). Germline loops: CDR1 SGDLS, CDR2 YYNGEE. The length of the CDR3 is 16 residues. Trimming took 0 bases from V and 0 from J, leaving 11 bases between them.

This chain connects TRBV11-3 to TRBJ2-1; no firm D call. This CDR3 is built from 14 residues. V was trimmed by 2 bases and J by 5 bases, leaving 10 bases between them. Germline lookup yields CDR1 SGHNT and CDR2 YENEEA. The chain's CDR3 is CASSLNPGDNEQFF. Here the CDR3 DNA reads TGTGCCAGCAGCTTAAACCCCGGCGACAATGAGCAGTTCTTC.

This clonotype was detected many times. The chain links TRBV6-6 to TRBJ2-3; D is possibly TRBD1 or TRBD2 (6 bases each). Germline loops: CDR1 MNHNY, CDR2 SVGAGI (reference sequence). The CDR3 is 17 amino acids. Deletions cut 5 bases from V and 2 bases from J, with 20 bases between. CDR3 loop: CASSLNSRGPSTDTQYF. As DNA, the CDR3 is TGTGCCAGCAGTCTCAACTCCCGGGGGCCCTCCACAGATACGCAGTATTTT.

There are a few counts of this clonotype. The chain carries TRBV7-9 and TRBJ2-2; D remains ambiguous. CDR1 SEHNR and CDR2 FQNEAQ come from the germline V gene (reference sequence). The V and J ends lost 1 base and 6 bases respectively, with 21 bases between them. CDR3 size: 18 residues. In nucleotides, the CDR3 is TGTGCCAGCAGCTTAGTATGGTGGAGTCAACCCTCAGCCGGGGAGCTGTTTTTT. The encoded protein is CASSLVWWSQPSAGELFF.

This clonotype has at least ten counts. V is TRBV12-3 or TRBV12-4 and J is TRBJ1-2, with D possibly matching TRBD1 (6 bases). The CDR3 totals 14 residues. Trimming shortened V by 3 bases and J by 3 bases, and 11 bases separated the two germline ends. Here the CDR3 reads CASSFGGPDYGYTF. The CDR3 nucleotides read TGTGCCAGCAGTTTCGGGGGGCCCGACTATGGCTACACCTTC.

This clonotype was picked up a small number of times. The chain uses TRBV18 and TRBJ2-1, with 8 bases that match TRBD1. V gave up 0 bases and J gave up 4 bases; unmatched junction bases: 5. This CDR3 is 16 amino acids long. Germline CDR1 reads KGHSH; CDR2 reads LQKENI. Here the CDR3 reads CASSPPVQGAYNEQFF. For the CDR3, the DNA is TGTGCCAGCTCACCACCGGTGCAGGGGGCTTACAATGAGCAGTTCTTC.

As concerns this clonotype: A read error may be the cause here, since a much bigger clone is one base away. This rearrangement joins TRBV20-1 to TRBJ1-3, with D unclear. Per germline, CDR1 DFQATT and CDR2 SNEGSKA (reference sequence). The CDR3 runs to 15 residues. The CDR3: CSATWGTYSGNTLYF. CDR3 sequence (DNA): TGCAGTGCTACTTGGGGTACCTACTCTGGAAACACCTTATATTTT.

This clonotype turned up a few times. The chain couples TRBV9 to TRBJ2-3, with D perhaps TRBD2 (5 bases). Looked up from germline, CDR1 is SGDLS and CDR2 is YYNGEE. The CDR3 extends over 10 amino acids. V was trimmed by 10 bases and J by 6 bases, leaving 9 bases between them. The CDR3 protein is CAGPGDTQYF. As DNA, the CDR3 is TGTGCCGGCCCGGGGGATACGCAGTATTTT.

The chain carries TRBV2 and TRBJ1-5; D might be TRBD1 (5 bases). Germline CDR1 and CDR2: SNHLY and FYNNEI. There are 13 residues in the CDR3. V lost 6 bases and J 3 bases, leaving 9 bases between the germline ends. The CDR3 bases are TGTGCCAGCAGGGGGCAGTCCAATCAGCCCCAGCATTTT. Its protein product is CASRGQSNQPQHF.

This clonotype appeared many times. The chain has TRBV20-1 and TRBJ2-1, with D tentatively TRBD2 (6 bases). The CDR3 is 13 residues long. Trimming removed 2 bases from V and 4 bases from J, with 9 bases in between. The germline CDR1 and CDR2 sequences are DFQATT and SNEGSKA (reference sequence). The CDR3 sequence: CSARIADYNEQFF. CDR3 nucleotide sequence: TGCAGTGCTAGAATAGCGGATTACAATGAGCAGTTCTTC.

The chain recombines TRBV5-1 with TRBJ2-3; 7 positions match TRBD2. V lost 0 bases and J lost 4; bases outside the gene matches: 11. This CDR3 region has 17 residues. From germline, CDR1 is SGHRS and CDR2 YFSETQ. The CDR3 protein is CASSLGPQRGGPDTQYF. The DNA for the CDR3 is TGCGCCAGCAGCTTGGGCCCTCAGCGGGGAGGTCCAGATACGCAGTATTTT. Combining the CDR3 with reference TRBV5-1 and TRBJ2-3 gives the whole variable domain KAGVTQTPRYLIKTRGQQVTLSCSPISGHRSVSWYQQTPGQGLQFLFEYFSETQRNKGNFPGRFSGRQFSNSRSEMNVSTLELGDSALYLCASSLGPQRGGPDTQYFGPGTRLTVL.

At least ten counts were recorded for this clonotype. The rearrangement joins TRBV6-5 to TRBJ2-7; a possible D gene is TRBD2 (6 bases). CDR3 length equals 15 residues. Per the germline V gene, CDR1 is MNHEY and CDR2 is SVGAGI. The V gene lost 4 bases and the J gene lost 5 bases, with 18 bases spanning the gap. CDR3 nucleotide sequence: TGTGCCAGCAGTTGTGAGGAGGGGTTGTCCCACGAGCAGTACGTC. Translating it yields CASSCEEGLSHEQYV.

CDR3 bases: TGTGCCAACTCAGCGGGGAGACCCACAGATACGCAGTATTTT. Its translation: CANSAGRPTDTQYF. V usage is TRBV10-3 and J usage is TRBJ2-3; 7 bases match TRBD2. Trimming at V came to 10 bases and at J to 2 bases, leaving 9 bases not matched to a gene. The germline V gene has CDR1 ENHRY and CDR2 SYGVKD. This CDR3 has 14 residues.

The V call is TRBV21-1, the J call TRBJ2-2; the table's D call, TRBD1, was not checked against the DNA. TRBV21-1 is designated a pseudogene. This CDR3 is 18 amino acids long. CDR3 region: CASSKGFNRGPATGELFF. The CDR3 nucleotides are TGTGCCAGCAGCAAGGGTTTTAACAGGGGGCCGGCGACCGGGGAGCTGTTTTTT.

The table lists this clonotype with a few counts. V is TRBV7-2 and J is TRBJ2-1, with TRBD2 identical over 9 bases. This CDR3 has 14 residues. J lost 6 bases, V lost 10 bases, and 10 bases had no gene match. CDR1 is SGHTA, CDR2 FQGNSA, per germline. The CDR3 here is CATRSGGSVNEQFF. CDR3 sequence (DNA): TGTGCCACCAGAAGCGGGGGGTCCGTCAATGAGCAGTTCTTC.